One and the same sample provided the 13 T cell receptor beta chains below, sequenced in a study of technical replicates of blood from a few donors. Libraries were prepared by immunoSEQ multiplex PCR; TCRdb keeps only in-frame clonotypes and omits some of them. The sample carries tens of thousands of clones, approximately 88% recorded once. The source material was PBMCs. The origin of the receptors is a human donor in good health. Some clones in this sample may be carry-over from other donors' samples.

The rearrangement uses TRBV7-3 and TRBJ1-6; D is perhaps TRBD1 (5 bases). Germline loops: CDR1 SGHTA, CDR2 FQGTGA. CDR3 length equals 15 residues. The V gene lost 1 base and the J gene lost 6 bases, with 10 bases spanning the gap. The chain's CDR3 is CASSLNGTPNSPLHF. The CDR3 nucleotides read TGTGCCAGCAGCTTAAATGGGACTCCTAATTCACCCCTCCACTTT.

This rearrangement joins TRBV5-5 to TRBJ2-5; D gene unclear. The length of the CDR3 is 14 residues. Germline V lookup: CDR1 SGHKS, CDR2 YYEKEE (reference sequence). The V gene lost 2 bases and the J gene lost 1 base, with 9 bases spanning the gap. The CDR3 nucleotides are TGTGCCAGCAGCTTATTGGCCACCCAAGAGACCCAGTACTTC. Encoded protein: CASSLLATQETQYF.

V is TRBV7-2 and J is TRBJ2-7; 11 positions agree with TRBD2. The CDR3 sequence is 16 residues long. With V trimmed by 3 bases and J by 1 base, 5 bases remained unmatched. The germline gives CDR1 SGHTA, CDR2 FQGNSA. The CDR3 nucleotides are TGTGCCAGCAGCTTGTCCGGGACTAGCGGTTCCTACGAGCAGTACTTC. Translating it yields CASSLSGTSGSYEQYF.

The V gene is TRBV7-2, the J gene TRBJ1-6, with a tentative D call TRBD1 (6 bases). The length of the CDR3 is 17 residues. Trimming removed 5 bases from V and 2 bases from J, with 16 bases in between. Germline CDR1 is SGHTA and CDR2 is FQGNSA. CDR3 residues: CASSRPQGETYNSPLHF. The CDR3 region has the DNA TGTGCCAGCAGCCGCCCACAGGGAGAGACCTATAATTCACCCCTCCACTTT.

The rearrangement joins TRBV25-1 to TRBJ2-2; TRBD1 matches at 11 bases. CDR1 and CDR2 from the germline V gene are MGHDK and SYGVNS. The CDR3 spans 17 residues. With V trimmed by 3 bases and J by 8 bases, 11 bases remained unmatched. The CDR3 DNA sequence: TGTGCCAGCAGTGACAACCCCGGGACAGGGGGACGGGGGGAGCTGTTTTTT. The encoded protein is CASSDNPGTGGRGELFF.

The V and J genes are TRBV29-1 and TRBJ1-2, with TRBD1 matching 7 bases. The V and J ends lost 0 bases and 4 bases, in that order; junction bases with no gene match: 5. This CDR3 spans 14 amino acids. Germline CDR1 reads SQVTM; CDR2 reads ANQGSEA. CDR3 loop: CSVEDTTGLYGYTF. CDR3 bases: TGCAGCGTTGAAGATACGACAGGGCTCTATGGCTACACCTTC.

The chain joins TRBV4-2 to TRBJ2-1; D gene ambiguous. Trimming cost V 0 bases and J 1 base, with 7 bases left between them. Germline V gives CDR1 LGHNA, CDR2 YNFKEQ. The CDR3 contains 15 residues. Written as DNA, the CDR3 is TGTGCCAGCAGCCAAGATCCACAGTCCTACAATGAGCAGTTCTTC. It is translated as CASSQDPQSYNEQFF.

The V call is TRBV4-1, the J call TRBJ1-4; no definite D call. This CDR3 has 13 residues. Germline V lookup: CDR1 MGHRA, CDR2 YSYEKL. V lost 0 bases and J lost 8, with 7 bases in between. Written as DNA, the CDR3 is TGCGCCAGCAGCCAAGACACACCCGAAAAACTGTTTTTT. Residues: CASSQDTPEKLFF.

The genes are TRBV4-3 and TRBJ2-1, with a possible D match to TRBD2 (5 bases). Trimming removed 1 base at V and 2 bases at J, with 9 bases between. CDR1 and CDR2 from the germline V gene are LGHNA and YSLEER. The CDR3 length is 15 residues. CDR3 DNA: TGCGCCAGCAGCCAAGTTGCGGGTACCTACAATGAGCAGTTCTTC. This sequence encodes CASSQVAGTYNEQFF.

V is TRBV7-9 and J is TRBJ2-7; TRBD2 agrees at 7 bases. Germline V gene sequence: CDR1 SEHNR, CDR2 FQNEAQ (reference sequence). The J segment lost 3 bases and the V segment lost 1 base, leaving 12 bases of the junction unmatched. The CDR3 has 17 residues. The CDR3 here is CASSLVASSSGHYEQYF. DNA for the CDR3: TGTGCCAGCAGCTTAGTTGCGTCGTCTAGCGGTCACTACGAGCAGTACTTC. The full variable domain, in which reference TRBV7-9 and TRBJ2-7 provide the parts outside the CDR3, is DTGVSQNPRHKITKRGQNVTFRCDPISEHNRLYWYRQTLGQGPEFLTYFQNEAQLEKSRLLSDRFSAERPKGSFSTLEIQRTEQGDSAMYLCASSLVASSSGHYEQYFGPGTRLTVT.

The chain recombines TRBV25-1 with TRBJ1-3; D not resolved. The germline V gene has CDR1 MGHDK and CDR2 SYGVNS. This CDR3 has 15 amino acids. V lost 1 base to trimming and J lost 0 bases, with 7 bases between them. This CDR3 reads CASSESVYSGNTIYF. CDR3 DNA: TGTGCCAGCAGTGAATCGGTTTACTCTGGAAACACCATATATTTT.

CDR3 sequence: CASSLVGNGGQETQYF. The DNA of the CDR3 is TGTGCCAGCAGCCTGGTGGGGAATGGGGGGCAAGAGACCCAGTACTTC. This chain links TRBV11-2 with TRBJ2-5; D possibly corresponds to TRBD2 (6 bases). Per the germline V gene, CDR1 is SGHAT and CDR2 is FQNNGV. CDR3 length: 16 amino acids. Trimming left V 5 bases short and J 2 bases short, with 18 bases between. The full variable domain, completed using reference TRBV11-2 and TRBJ2-5, is EAGVAQSPRYKIIEKRQSVAFWCNPISGHATLYWYQQILGQGPKLLIQFQNNGVVDDSQLPKDRFSAERLKGVDSTLKIQPAKLEDSAVYLCASSLVGNGGQETQYFGPGTRLLVL.

The gene calls are TRBV5-4 and TRBJ1-3; 7 bases match TRBD1. After removal of 4 bases from V and 3 bases from J, the junction contained 4 bases not matched to a gene. The CDR3 contains 14 residues. Germline assignment: CDR1 SGHNT and CDR2 YYREEE (reference sequence). The DNA for the CDR3 is TGTGCCAGCAGCACAGGGGTATTTGGAAACACCATATATTTT. It yields the protein CASSTGVFGNTIYF.